The present TCR beta chain was sequenced within a study of beta chain features in type 1 diabetes (dated by TCRdb to 2016 to 2019). About the full investigation: Patients and healthy donors did not differ in mean age, gender distribution, total cell number or subset yield. A total of roughly 99 million sorted cells were examined across all samples, and the number of cells per subset was strongly correlated with RNA yield. Regulatory and stem cell-like memory subsets were isolated from only 8 patients and roughly eight healthy donors, whereas naive and central memory subsets came from all 30 or so donors. In the study, recently diagnosed type 1 diabetes patients and matched healthy donors were compared on the TCRB repertoires of their sorted circulating CD4+ T cell subsets. The paper as a whole reports these results and caveats: PCR may preferentially amplify shorter templates, but because patient and control samples were amplified and corrected together, any resulting skew would affect both groups equally. Only small numbers of individuals were included in the HLA sub-analyses, which left unresolved whether HLA type had any influence on TCRB rearrangement. Because cDNA was sequenced instead of genomic DNA, activated cells with high expression could be over-represented, although the groups did not differ in activation or CD3 levels. Naive, central memory and regulatory TCRB repertoires appeared more similar among patients than among healthy donors. Fewer insertions and more nucleotide deletions at VDJ recombination sites were observed in patients with type 1 diabetes, implying thymic rearrangement abnormalities. In all four CD4+ subsets, TCRB CDR3 length was moderately but significantly shorter in type 1 diabetes patients.

All of the isolated RNA was reverse transcribed with the High Capacity cDNA Reverse Transcription Kit, so expressed TCRB transcripts were sequenced. Deep immunoSEQ sequencing was applied to naive, central memory and regulatory T cell samples, giving an average of approximately 3.8 million total reads per sample. Sorted cells were lysed in RLT buffer and RNA was extracted with DNase-treated RNeasy Micro or Mini kits, depending on cell number. Each cell subset was processed separately to prevent cross-contamination, with patient and healthy donor samples processed together. The immunoSEQ multiplex PCR was used to amplify TCRB sequences from cDNA, generating 87-bp fragments that spanned the CDR3 region. The amplicons were sequenced using the Illumina HiSeq platform. In the paper's pipeline: PCR bias was computationally corrected using synthetic template baselines, reads within Hamming distance 2 were collapsed, and singletons that could not be merged were discarded. By aligning reads against IMGT, V, D and J genes, CDR3 length, and insertions or deletions at six rearrangement sites were assigned. Within each subset, clonotype counts were normalized to the number of sorted cells before true diversity and Gini coefficients were calculated with the tcR R package. The overlap coefficient, calculated on TCRB nucleotide sequences, was used to measure repertoire sharing. As a proxy for the pre-selection repertoire, out-of-frame TCRB sequences from naive cells were analyzed. What TCRdb holds here is the immuneACCESS table cut down to in-frame rearrangements. Part of the clones is not present; checked against another copy, under half of the missing clones reflect an unresolved V gene, and the others are unexplained. That table furnishes V, J and clone size, whereas the DNA furnished D and trimming. The sample profile shows 250,000 to 300,000 clones; around 22% of them were found once. Together, the top ten hold around 0.011% of the sample.

This clone turned up a few times. This receptor's antigen is unknown. Per-nucleotide qualities are absent, and no much larger clonotype sits a single base away. Each donor gave one peripheral blood draw, averaging about 120 mL, which was collected into heparinised tubes. Naive, central memory, regulatory and stem cell-like memory CD4+ T cells were sorted on a BD FACSAria II using a panel including CD45RO, CCR7, CD25, CD127, CD95 and CD27. All sorted populations exceeded 95% purity. Right away, PBMCs were isolated by Lymphoprep density gradient centrifugation and were stained directly, with no culture step. So that batch effects would be minimized, each experiment stained and sorted samples in pairs, pairing one healthy donor with one patient. CDR1 SGHRS and CDR2 YFSETQ were looked up in the germline V gene. Germline trimming amounts to 4 bases on V and 6 bases on J, with 9 as the count of junction bases outside the gene matches. The CDR3 spans 14 residues, from the cysteine through the phenylalanine. The retained sequence is limited to the CDR3, 42 bases, with the frame set at the first base.

Specimen: naive CD4+ T cells from blood. The label giving this sample's cell subset or site can be read as: true naive CD4+ T cells. This receptor was identified in a woman aged 25 to 39 with type 1 diabetes. The rearrangement joined TRBV5-1 to TRBJ1-2, and TRBD1 matches 7 of the central bases. Here the CDR3 is given as CASSPTTGKNGYTF. The DNA is as follows: TGCGCCAGCAGCCCGACGACAGGGAAGAATGGCTACACCTTC.